This T cell receptor (beta chain) came from a study of shared clonotypes between healthy human individuals. Study overall: Serving as donors were two women and three men, whose ages spanned 18 to 49. Study-wide findings and caveats: Naive CD4 clonotypes overlapped across a handful of donors at roughly 5%. Investigators collected only blood, and repertoires in tissues likely differ.

This table comes from immunoSEQ multiplex PCR, and its TCRdb copy is limited to in-frame clones, with some not included. The data contain approximately 2,200,000 clones, approximately 94% of them singletons. This CDR3 has 16 residues. Trimming at V came to 4 bases and at J to 6 bases, leaving 8 bases not matched to a gene. Germline values: CDR1 MNHNS, CDR2 SASEGT. Cells designated naive CD8 were CD45RO-negative and were positively selected for CCR7, with terminally differentiated effector memory CD45RA+ cells excluded. Worth noting for this clone: Its antigen is unidentified.

Input material: naive CD8+ T cells from PBMCs. The receptor comes from a man between 18 and 29 years old in good health. Some clones in this sample may be carry-over from other donors' samples. The V call is TRBV6-1, the J call TRBJ1-5, with 11 nucleotides matching TRBD1. The CDR3 loop is CASSAWDRGSFQPQHF. The CDR3 nucleotides are TGTGCCAGCAGTGCATGGGACAGGGGGTCGTTTCAGCCCCAGCATTTT.